These 12 T cell receptor beta chains share one sample of origin, sequenced in a study of cytomegalovirus exposure and HLA in healthy donors. The method was immunoSEQ multiplex PCR; TCRdb's version includes in-frame clones alone and lacks a portion of them. The data contain around 240,000 clones, almost 90% of them singletons. The sequencing input was PBMCs. The origin of the receptors is a woman aged 18-29 years in good health and CMV-seronegative.

The rearrangement links TRBV11-1 to TRBJ1-2, with D uncertain. Per the germline V gene, CDR1 is SGHAT and CDR2 is FQDESV (reference sequence). V was trimmed by 4 bases and J by 3 bases, leaving 6 bases between them. The CDR3 has 12 amino acids. This CDR3 reads CASSSLDYGYTF. The CDR3 nucleotides read TGTGCCAGCAGCTCACTAGACTATGGCTACACCTTC.

In this sample, this clone turned up a few times. Other nucleotide sequences in the sample specify the same CDR3. The V gene is TRBV6-5, the J gene TRBJ2-2; D remains unclear. Trimming shortened V by 0 bases and J by 4 bases, and 9 bases separated the two germline ends. This CDR3 spans 15 amino acids. Germline values: CDR1 MNHEY, CDR2 SVGAGI. CDR3 sequence: CASSYSTRFTGELFF. The CDR3 DNA is TGTGCCAGCAGTTACTCGACCAGGTTCACCGGGGAGCTGTTTTTT.

The rearrangement joins TRBV7-6 to TRBJ2-7, with 7 bases identical to TRBD2. The germline gives CDR1 SGHVS, CDR2 FNYEAQ. The CDR3 is 15 amino acids. J gave up 2 bases and V 2 bases, and 6 bases lay outside the gene matches. The CDR3 DNA follows: TGTGCCAGCAGCTTATTAGGGGAGGGCGCCTACGAGCAGTACTTC. It codes for CASSLLGEGAYEQYF.

The V call is TRBV27, the J call TRBJ2-7, with TRBD1 matching over 12 bases. Trimming cost V 3 bases and J 4 bases; bases outside gene matches: 10. This CDR3 region has 17 residues. Germline V gene sequence: CDR1 MNHEY, CDR2 SMNVEV (reference sequence). DNA for the CDR3: TGTGCCAGCAGTTTGACCGGGACAGGGGGCGCGGGTTACGAGCAGTACGTC. Amino acid sequence: CASSLTGTGGAGYEQYV.

This clone was seen once. The CDR3 loop reads CASSSKGADTQYF. The CDR3 nucleotides are TGTGCCAGCAGTTCCAAGGGGGCAGATACGCAGTATTTT. This sequence joins TRBV28 and TRBJ2-3, with D possibly being TRBD1 (6 bases). Germline CDR1 and CDR2: MDHEN and SYDVKM. V was pared by 4 bases and J by 4 bases, with 9 bases between. The CDR3 loop spans 13 amino acids.

The chain recombines TRBV14 with TRBJ2-7, with a tentative D call TRBD1 (5 bases). Trimming stripped 5 bases from V and 6 bases from J, with 14 bases between. In germline, CDR1 is SGHDN, CDR2 FVKESK. CDR3 length: 13 residues. The CDR3 coding sequence is TGTGCCAGCAGCTACACACAGGTGAGCGAGCAGTACGTC. It encodes CASSYTQVSEQYV.

The chain combines TRBV27 with TRBJ2-7; perhaps TRBD2 as D (6 bases). The CDR3 totals 15 residues. Germline CDR1 is MNHEY and CDR2 is SMNVEV (reference sequence). Trimming left V 4 bases short and J 5 bases short, with 18 bases between. The chain's CDR3 is CASSSIWGGFHEQYV. In DNA form, the CDR3 reads TGTGCCAGCAGTTCCATCTGGGGAGGATTCCACGAGCAGTACGTC.

V is TRBV28 and J is TRBJ1-4; 7 bases are shared with TRBD1. V shed 8 bases, J shed 6 bases, and the junction held 9 bases outside the gene matches. Germline V CDR1 and CDR2: MDHEN, SYDVKM. This CDR3 contains 14 residues. CDR3 protein: CASLNPGTDEKLFF. The CDR3 coding sequence is TGTGCCAGCCTAAATCCCGGGACAGATGAAAAACTGTTTTTT.

The chain employs TRBV18 and TRBJ1-1; TRBD1 is a possible D gene (5 bases). The CDR3 totals 14 residues. V was trimmed by 3 bases and J by 1 base, leaving 9 bases between them. The V gene's germline CDR1 is KGHSH and CDR2 LQKENI. The CDR3 region is CASSPLTGNTEAFF. The CDR3 DNA follows: TGTGCCAGCTCACCCCTAACAGGGAACACTGAAGCTTTCTTT.

The rearrangement links TRBV7-3 to TRBJ2-1, with D perhaps matching TRBD2 (6 bases). This CDR3 contains 15 residues. CDR1 SGHTA and CDR2 FQGTGA come from the germline V gene. V lost 5 bases, J lost 5 bases, and 16 bases lay in between. Here the CDR3 DNA reads TGTGCCAGCAGCGGACGAATGGGCGGGGACAATGAGCAGTTCTTC. Protein: CASSGRMGGDNEQFF.

This chain connects TRBV28 to TRBJ1-5; no clear D gene. The CDR3 has 14 amino acids. Germline assignment: CDR1 MDHEN and CDR2 SYDVKM. V was clipped by 5 bases and J by 5 bases, with 13 bases between them. The CDR3 coding sequence is TGTGCCAGCAGTGGTCTGTCGCCAGATCAGCCCCAGCATTTT. Protein sequence: CASSGLSPDQPQHF.

V and J are TRBV7-9 and TRBJ2-1; 8 bases are shared with TRBD1. Per the germline V gene, CDR1 is SEHNR and CDR2 is FQNEAQ (reference sequence). Trimming cost V 2 bases and J 6 bases; bases outside gene matches: 9. The CDR3 covers 16 residues. The CDR3 DNA reads TGTGCCAGCAGCTTATTCGGCAGGGGGCGCGTCAATGAGCAGTTCTTC. It is translated as CASSLFGRGRVNEQFF.